These 9 T cell receptor beta chains share one sample of origin, sequenced in a study of technical replicates of blood from several donors (TCRdb year 2017). Preparation of the library involved the immunoSEQ multiplex PCR assay. In TCRdb, the immuneACCESS table is reduced to in-frame sequences with V and J assigned. These tables do not hold every clone; where another copy was compared, an unresolved V gene accounts for under half, and the others remain unexplained. The sample table records roughly 60,000 clones; 75% to 95% of these occur just once. The ten largest clones take up around 3.9% of the sample. Sequencing was done on a sample of PBMCs. The receptors derive from a human donor in good health. Some clones in this sample may be carry-over from other donors' samples.

J is TRBJ2-7 and V is TRBV4-1; 9 bases agree with TRBD1. Germline V gene lookup returns CDR1 MGHRA and CDR2 YSYEKL. Trimming took 2 bases from V and 2 from J; bases not matched to a gene: 4. The CDR3 is 15 amino acids. The CDR3 reads CASSQTGTGTYEQYF. The CDR3 DNA follows: TGCGCCAGCAGCCAAACCGGGACAGGGACCTACGAGCAGTACTTC.

This clone was seen only a few times. The rearrangement links TRBV4-1 to TRBJ1-2; TRBD1 matches 7 bases. The CDR3 runs 15 residues. CDR1 and CDR2 from the germline V gene are MGHRA and YSYEKL. The J segment lost 8 bases and the V segment lost 4 bases, leaving 13 bases of the junction unmatched. The CDR3 region is CASSLGTDLSTGYTF. The CDR3 DNA is TGCGCCAGCAGCCTCGGGACAGATCTTAGTACGGGCTACACCTTC.

The chain employs TRBV15 and TRBJ1-5; a weak D match, TRBD1 (6 bases). The CDR3 covers 14 residues. Germline CDR1 reads LNHNV; CDR2 reads YYDKDF (reference sequence). The V gene lost 5 bases and the J gene lost 6 bases, with 14 bases spanning the gap. DNA of the CDR3: TGTGCCACCAGCGCCCCAGGGGTCTCTCAGCCCCAGCATTTT. It translates to CATSAPGVSQPQHF.

V and J are TRBV7-9 and TRBJ2-4, with TRBD1 matching over 7 bases. The CDR3 covers 15 residues. Germline CDR1 is SEHNR and CDR2 is FQNEAQ (reference sequence). Trimming took 5 bases from V and 0 from J; bases not matched to a gene: 4. CDR3 in amino acids: CASSRDSLAKNIQYF. CDR3 nucleotides: TGTGCCAGCAGCCGGGACAGTCTAGCCAAAAACATTCAGTACTTC.

The rearrangement links TRBV29-1 to TRBJ1-1; D is ambiguous. Germline V lookup: CDR1 SQVTM, CDR2 ANQGSEA. Trimming removed 4 bases from V and 3 bases from J, with 12 bases in between. The CDR3 covers 13 residues. The CDR3 DNA reads as TGCAGCGTTGTATCCCCCCGAGACACTGAAGCTTTCTTT. As protein: CSVVSPRDTEAFF.

This chain uses TRBV7-6 with TRBJ2-7, with 10 nucleotides matching TRBD2. CDR3 length: 20 residues. Looked up from germline, CDR1 is SGHVS and CDR2 is FNYEAQ. J was trimmed by 7 bases and V by 5 bases; bases with no gene match: 26. The CDR3 loop is CASSNLSPGLAPRLLLEQYF. CDR3 in DNA: TGTGCCAGCAGCAACCTGTCCCCGGGACTAGCGCCCCGATTACTACTTGAGCAGTACTTC.

The V and J genes are TRBV7-3 and TRBJ2-2; D may be TRBD2 (5 bases). Trimming removed 5 bases at V and 4 bases at J, with 11 bases between. This CDR3 is 14 amino acids long. Germline V gene sequence: CDR1 SGHTA, CDR2 FQGTGA. CDR3 sequence reads: CASSPGLGTGELFF. The CDR3 DNA follows: TGTGCCAGCAGCCCAGGACTGGGCACCGGGGAGCTGTTTTTT.

The genes are TRBV30 and TRBJ2-2; D is unclear. This CDR3 is 11 amino acids long. Germline V gene lookup returns CDR1 GTSNPN and CDR2 SVGIG (reference sequence). Deletions cut 3 bases from V and 9 bases from J, with 8 bases between. The CDR3: CAWSERRELFF. The CDR3 DNA reads TGTGCCTGGAGCGAGCGCCGGGAGCTGTTTTTT.

The rearrangement links TRBV23-1 to TRBJ2-3; 11 bases line up with TRBD1. TRBV23-1 is sorted into the ORF group, with uncertain function. Trimming at V came to 3 bases and at J to 4 bases, leaving 6 bases not matched to a gene. The CDR3 totals 16 residues. CDR3 coding DNA: TGCGCCAGCAGTCACAGGACAGGGGGCTCTCCAGATACGCAGTATTTT. Residues: CASSHRTGGSPDTQYF.